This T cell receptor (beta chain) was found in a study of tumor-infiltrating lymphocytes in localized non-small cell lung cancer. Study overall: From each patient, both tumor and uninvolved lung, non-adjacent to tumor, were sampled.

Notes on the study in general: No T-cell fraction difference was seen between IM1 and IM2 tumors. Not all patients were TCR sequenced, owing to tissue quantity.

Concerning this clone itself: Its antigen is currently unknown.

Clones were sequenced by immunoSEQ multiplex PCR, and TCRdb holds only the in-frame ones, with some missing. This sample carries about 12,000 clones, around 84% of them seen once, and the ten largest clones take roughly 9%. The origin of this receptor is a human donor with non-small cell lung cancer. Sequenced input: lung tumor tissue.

This CDR3 is CASSLSQPGRGNIQYF. The CDR3 DNA follows: TGTGCCAGCAGTTTATCCCAACCCGGGAGAGGTAACATTCAGTACTTC. The V call is TRBV27, the J call TRBJ2-4; D might be TRBD2 (6 bases). The CDR3 is 16 amino acids. CDR1 is MNHEY, CDR2 SMNVEV, per germline (reference sequence). V was shortened by 0 bases and J by 7 bases, with 16 bases between the two germline ends.